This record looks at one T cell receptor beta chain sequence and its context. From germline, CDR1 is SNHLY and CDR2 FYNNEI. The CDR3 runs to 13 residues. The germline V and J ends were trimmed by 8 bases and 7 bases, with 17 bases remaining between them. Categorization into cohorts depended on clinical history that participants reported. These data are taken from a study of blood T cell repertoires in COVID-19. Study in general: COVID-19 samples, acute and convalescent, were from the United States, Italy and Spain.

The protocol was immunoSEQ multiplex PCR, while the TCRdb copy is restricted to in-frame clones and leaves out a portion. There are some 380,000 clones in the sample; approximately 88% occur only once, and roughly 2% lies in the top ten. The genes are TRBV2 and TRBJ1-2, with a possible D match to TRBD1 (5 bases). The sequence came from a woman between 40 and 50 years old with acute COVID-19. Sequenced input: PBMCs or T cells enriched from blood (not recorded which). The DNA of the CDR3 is TGTGCCAGCTCCCCCAGGCAGGGAGGTGGCTACACCTTC. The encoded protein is CASSPRQGGGYTF.